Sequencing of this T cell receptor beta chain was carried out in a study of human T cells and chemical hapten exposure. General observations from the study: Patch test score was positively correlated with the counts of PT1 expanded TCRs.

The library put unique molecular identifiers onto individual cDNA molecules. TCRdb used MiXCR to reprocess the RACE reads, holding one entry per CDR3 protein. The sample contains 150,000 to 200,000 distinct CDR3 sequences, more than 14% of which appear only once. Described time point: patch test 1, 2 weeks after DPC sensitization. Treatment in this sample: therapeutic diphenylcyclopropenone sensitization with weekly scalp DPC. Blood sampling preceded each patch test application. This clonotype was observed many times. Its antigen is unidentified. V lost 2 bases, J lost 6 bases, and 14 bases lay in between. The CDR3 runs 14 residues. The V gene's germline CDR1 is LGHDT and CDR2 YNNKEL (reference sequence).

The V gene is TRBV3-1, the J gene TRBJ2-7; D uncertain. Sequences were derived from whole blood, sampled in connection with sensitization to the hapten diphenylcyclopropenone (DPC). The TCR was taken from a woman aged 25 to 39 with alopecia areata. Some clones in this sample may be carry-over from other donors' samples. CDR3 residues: CASSQRGSGSEQYF. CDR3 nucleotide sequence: TGTGCCAGCAGCCAACGCGGTTCTGGGTCCGAGCAGTACTTC.